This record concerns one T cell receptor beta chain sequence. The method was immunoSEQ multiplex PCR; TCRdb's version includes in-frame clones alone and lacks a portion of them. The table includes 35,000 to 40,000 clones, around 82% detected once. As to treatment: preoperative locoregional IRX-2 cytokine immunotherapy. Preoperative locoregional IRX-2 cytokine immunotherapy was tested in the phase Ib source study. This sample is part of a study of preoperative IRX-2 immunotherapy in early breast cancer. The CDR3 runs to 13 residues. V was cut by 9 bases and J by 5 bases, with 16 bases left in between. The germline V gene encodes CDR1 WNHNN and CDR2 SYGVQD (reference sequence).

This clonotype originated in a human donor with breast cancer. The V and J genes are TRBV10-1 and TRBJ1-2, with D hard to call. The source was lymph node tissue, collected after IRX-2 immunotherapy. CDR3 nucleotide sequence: TGCGCCAGTAGTAGGACGGCGAAGTATGGCTACACCTTC. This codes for CASSRTAKYGYTF.